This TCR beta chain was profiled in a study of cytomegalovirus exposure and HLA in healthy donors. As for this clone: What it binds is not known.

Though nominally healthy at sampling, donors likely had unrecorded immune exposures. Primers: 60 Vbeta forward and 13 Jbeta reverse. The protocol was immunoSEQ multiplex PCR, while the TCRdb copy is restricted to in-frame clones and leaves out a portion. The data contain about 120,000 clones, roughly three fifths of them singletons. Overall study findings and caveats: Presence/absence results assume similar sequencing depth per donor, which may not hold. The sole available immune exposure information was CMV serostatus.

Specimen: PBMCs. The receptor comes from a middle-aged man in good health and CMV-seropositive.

Written as DNA, the CDR3 is TGCGCCAGCAGCCGCACGACAGGGGGCCTATCTGAAGCTTTCTTT. It yields the protein CASSRTTGGLSEAFF. The chain couples TRBV5-1 to TRBJ1-1, with 10 bases fitting TRBD1. Germline CDR1 and CDR2: SGHRS and YFSETQ. CDR3 length: 15 residues. Trimming took 4 bases from V and 6 from J; bases not matched to a gene: 9.